A selection of T cell receptor beta chains follows, all from one sample in a study of T-cell memory formation after mild COVID-19. One entry per CDR3 protein, called by TCRdb with MiXCR from the 5' RACE reads. The table has about 360,000 distinct CDR3 sequences, under 15% seen once; the top ten hold around 22%. Sequencing input: PBMCs or a T cell subset sorted from them (not recorded which). The origin of the receptors is a man aged 18 to 30 who had mild COVID-19 (a few samples of this study predate the infection). Cell type and time point are not known. Each CDR3 is given with its conserved first and last residue. D genes are given only for firm matches. Expanded clones are given a class, and other clones once, few, many or no size at all.

v_call: TRBV2
d_call: -
j_call: TRBJ1-1
clone_size: -
cdr3_aa: CASVGTNTEAFF
cdr3_nt: TGTGCCAGCGTCGGTACCAACACTGAAGCTTTCTTT

v_call: TRBV20-1
d_call: -
j_call: TRBJ1-5
clone_size: few
cdr3_aa: CSASRGGNQPQHF
cdr3_nt: TGCAGTGCTAGCCGCGGGGGAAACCAGCCCCAGCATTTT

v_call: TRBV6-1
d_call: -
j_call: TRBJ2-3
clone_size: few
cdr3_aa: CASSPTPRSSNTQYF
cdr3_nt: TGTGCCAGCAGCCCTACCCCGAGATCGTCAAATACGCAGTATTTT

v_call: TRBV6-6
d_call: -
j_call: TRBJ1-1
clone_size: -
cdr3_aa: CASSYGQPNTEAFF
cdr3_nt: TGTGCCAGCAGTTACGGCCAGCCGAACACTGAAGCTTTCTTT

v_call: TRBV7-9
d_call: -
j_call: TRBJ1-1
clone_size: -
cdr3_aa: CASSFTEAWDTEAFF
cdr3_nt: TGTGCCAGCAGCTTTACGGAGGCGTGGGACACTGAAGCTTTCTTT

v_call: TRBV2
d_call: -
j_call: TRBJ2-1
clone_size: few
cdr3_aa: CASSENPGWNEQFF
cdr3_nt: TGTGCCAGCAGTGAAAATCCGGGGTGGAATGAGCAGTTCTTC

v_call: TRBV15
d_call: -
j_call: TRBJ1-1
clone_size: few
cdr3_aa: CATSRSYGTLNTEAFF
cdr3_nt: TGTGCCACCAGCAGATCCTACGGGACTCTTAACACTGAAGCTTTCTTT

v_call: TRBV29-1
d_call: -
j_call: TRBJ2-5
clone_size: -
cdr3_aa: CSVGLGSQETQYF
cdr3_nt: TGCAGCGTTGGTCTAGGCTCCCAAGAGACCCAGTACTTC

v_call: TRBV6-2/TRBV6-3
d_call: TRBD1
j_call: TRBJ2-1
clone_size: -
cdr3_aa: CASSYPGQGADEQFF
cdr3_nt: TGTGCCAGCAGTTACCCCGGACAGGGGGCAGATGAGCAGTTCTTC

v_call: TRBV5-1
d_call: TRBD2
j_call: TRBJ2-1
clone_size: many
cdr3_aa: CASSLGGTSRVVQFF
cdr3_nt: TGCGCCAGCAGCTTGGGTGGGACTAGCCGTGTGGTGCAGTTCTTC

v_call: TRBV28
d_call: TRBD2
j_call: TRBJ2-3
clone_size: -
cdr3_aa: CASSSQRGAGDTQYF
cdr3_nt: TGTGCCAGCAGTTCCCAGCGGGGGGCAGGAGATACGCAGTATTTT

v_call: TRBV20-1
d_call: -
j_call: TRBJ2-7
clone_size: -
cdr3_aa: CSARPGWGYEQYF
cdr3_nt: TGCAGTGCTAGACCAGGGTGGGGATACGAGCAGTACTTC

v_call: TRBV20-1
d_call: -
j_call: TRBJ1-1
clone_size: -
cdr3_aa: CSAELNTEAFF
cdr3_nt: TGCAGTGCAGAACTAAACACTGAAGCTTTCTTT

v_call: TRBV6-5
d_call: TRBD2
j_call: TRBJ2-3
clone_size: few
cdr3_aa: CASSSPGLAGLTDTQYF
cdr3_nt: TGTGCCAGCAGTTCCCCCGGACTAGCGGGGCTCACAGATACGCAGTATTTT

v_call: TRBV12-3/TRBV12-4
d_call: TRBD1
j_call: TRBJ1-6
clone_size: few
cdr3_aa: CASSRRRDRGESPLHF
cdr3_nt: TGTGCCAGCAGTCGAAGGAGGGACAGGGGGGAGTCACCCCTCCACTTT

v_call: TRBV15
d_call: TRBD1
j_call: TRBJ2-2
clone_size: few
cdr3_aa: CATSDRRNTGELFF
cdr3_nt: TGTGCCACCTCGGACAGGAGGAACACCGGGGAGCTGTTTTTT

v_call: TRBV7-2
d_call: -
j_call: TRBJ1-1
clone_size: -
cdr3_aa: CASSLGGTQVTEAFF
cdr3_nt: TGTGCCAGCAGCTTAGGGGGGACGCAAGTAACTGAAGCTTTCTTT

v_call: TRBV7-9
d_call: -
j_call: TRBJ2-1
clone_size: -
cdr3_aa: CASSLARGTDRYNEQFF
cdr3_nt: TGTGCCAGCAGCTTAGCCCGGGGGACAGATCGGTACAATGAGCAGTTCTTC

v_call: TRBV6-6
d_call: TRBD2
j_call: TRBJ2-1
clone_size: -
cdr3_aa: CASSYSRSAGDRNNEQFF
cdr3_nt: TGTGCCAGCAGTTACTCGAGGAGTGCGGGGGACCGAAACAATGAGCAGTTCTTC

v_call: TRBV12-3/TRBV12-4
d_call: TRBD2
j_call: TRBJ2-5
clone_size: -
cdr3_aa: CASSFFAGEQETQYF
cdr3_nt: TGTGCCAGCAGTTTCTTTGCGGGGGAGCAAGAGACCCAGTACTTC

v_call: TRBV7-9
d_call: -
j_call: TRBJ2-5
clone_size: few
cdr3_aa: CASSSLGPRVETQYF
cdr3_nt: TGTGCCAGCAGCTCCTTGGGGCCTAGGGTAGAGACCCAGTACTTC

v_call: TRBV20-1
d_call: -
j_call: TRBJ1-6
clone_size: -
cdr3_aa: CSARFGSYNSPLHF
cdr3_nt: TGCAGTGCTAGATTCGGCAGTTATAATTCACCCCTCCACTTT

v_call: TRBV7-3
d_call: TRBD1
j_call: TRBJ2-5
clone_size: -
cdr3_aa: CASSLSGQGKTQYF
cdr3_nt: TGTGCCAGCAGCTTATCCGGACAGGGAAAGACCCAGTACTTC

v_call: TRBV6-5
d_call: -
j_call: TRBJ2-1
clone_size: few
cdr3_aa: CASSYGALRDEQFF
cdr3_nt: TGTGCCAGCAGTTACGGGGCTCTTAGGGATGAGCAGTTCTTC

v_call: TRBV7-9
d_call: -
j_call: TRBJ2-7
clone_size: many
cdr3_aa: CASSSGVNEQYF
cdr3_nt: TGTGCCAGCAGCTCCGGGGTGAACGAGCAGTACTTC

v_call: TRBV29-1
d_call: -
j_call: TRBJ2-3
clone_size: -
cdr3_aa: CSVPEGPPLRTDTQYF
cdr3_nt: TGCAGCGTTCCCGAGGGACCTCCCCTCCGCACAGATACGCAGTATTTT

v_call: TRBV7-2
d_call: -
j_call: TRBJ2-5
clone_size: few
cdr3_aa: CASSLERHLTGVQYF
cdr3_nt: TGTGCCAGCAGCTTAGAGCGACACTTAACTGGGGTCCAGTACTTC